Listed here are 30 T cell receptor beta chains from one sample, sequenced in a study of T-cell reconstitution after alpha-beta-depleted transplantation in children (TCRdb year 2016). The library was generated by PCR. Sequenced using an Illumina HiSeq 2500. TCR library preparation used molecular barcoding, with unique molecular identifiers applied to normalize quantification of the TCRbeta repertoire. The public reads were quality trimmed at Q25 with fastp and then assembled into clones with MiXCR by TCRdb, keeping productive beta chains. Every CDR3 protein is listed once, alongside the most common genes and DNA of its rows. The sample data list over 200,000 distinct CDR3 sequences, and more than 15% of these were observed just once. The ten largest clones capture 43% of the sample. Explained via the paper, the treatment or condition label denotes: allogeneic hematopoietic cell transplantation with graft depleted of TCRalphabeta T cells and CD19 B cells.

The source was PBMCs, mostly from graft donor cells, collected 360 days after TCRalphabeta/CD19-depleted stem cell transplant. The receptor source for this set is a male patient aged 2-10 years who had a stem cell transplant for acute lymphoblastic leukemia, so the T cells may come from the graft donor.

This clonotype was picked up a small number of times. This chain connects TRBV15 to TRBJ2-7; 8 positions match TRBD2. The CDR3 has 15 residues. V was clipped by 0 bases and J by 1 base; unmatched bases: 2. CDR1 is LNHNV, CDR2 YYDKDF, per germline (reference sequence). This chain's CDR3 is CATSREGGGSYEQYF. As DNA, the CDR3 is TGTGCCACCAGCAGAGAGGGCGGGGGGTCCTACGAGCAGTACTTC.

This clonotype occurred many times. The chain employs TRBV12-3 or TRBV12-4 and TRBJ2-7, with 7 bases matching TRBD1. There are 15 residues in the CDR3. V shed 6 bases, J shed 2 bases, and the junction held 10 bases outside the gene matches. The CDR3 DNA reads as TGTGCCAGCAGAGAAGAAGACAGGGCAACCTACGAGCAGTACTTC. Encoded protein: CASREEDRATYEQYF.

The chain joins TRBV7-9 to TRBJ1-1; D unresolved. The V gene's germline CDR1 is SEHNR and CDR2 FQNEAQ (reference sequence). The CDR3 runs to 13 residues. Trimming took 1 base from V and 9 from J, leaving 12 bases between them. As DNA, the CDR3 is TGTGCCAGCAGCTTAGAAACCAGGTCCCAAGCTTTCTTT. Its translation is CASSLETRSQAFF.

This clonotype was observed a few times. The CDR3 DNA reads TGTGCCAGCAGTTTAATTGTGGCCGAGCAGTACTTC. Amino acid sequence: CASSLIVAEQYF. The chain is built from TRBV12-3 or TRBV12-4 and TRBJ2-7; no reliable D call. CDR3 size: 12 residues. Trimming took 2 bases from V and 6 from J, leaving 8 bases between them.

This clonotype was recorded a few times. The chain couples TRBV28 to TRBJ1-2; D is unresolved. Trimming took off 3 bases at V and 8 bases at J, with 10 bases between the two ends. This CDR3 is 12 amino acids long. The germline gives CDR1 MDHEN, CDR2 SYDVKM. CDR3 in DNA: TGTGCCAGCAGTTTGAGTGGGCAAGGCTACACCTTC. Protein: CASSLSGQGYTF.

The table lists this clonotype with a few counts. V usage is TRBV12-3 or TRBV12-4 and J usage is TRBJ2-1, with D possibly TRBD2 on 5 matching bases. This CDR3 has 15 amino acids. V was shortened by 3 bases and J by 3 bases, with 12 bases between the two germline ends. The CDR3 reads CASSFPADRYNEQFF. The CDR3 DNA is TGTGCCAGCAGTTTTCCAGCGGATCGCTACAATGAGCAGTTCTTC.

There are a few counts of this clonotype. The V call is TRBV2, the J call TRBJ1-5; 8 bases line up with TRBD1. Germline values: CDR1 SNHLY, CDR2 FYNNEI. The CDR3 covers 17 residues. V trimming: 2 bases; J trimming: 1 base; junction bases outside the gene matches: 7. The CDR3 DNA follows: TGTGCCAGCAGTGAATCACTACAGGGGGGCAGCAATCAGCCCCAGCATTTT. Translation: CASSESLQGGSNQPQHF.

This clonotype was seen repeatedly, ten times or more. The chain combines TRBV29-1 with TRBJ2-7, with 7 positions matching TRBD1. Germline assignment: CDR1 SQVTM and CDR2 ANQGSEA. The ends lost 7 bases at V and 0 bases at J; junction bases unmatched: 18. This CDR3 contains 17 residues. CDR3 nucleotide sequence: TGCAGCGCTTCAGCCCCCCTTACAGGGGTCCACTCCTACGAGCAGTACTTC. Protein sequence: CSASAPLTGVHSYEQYF.

Many counts were recorded for this clonotype. This chain links TRBV5-1 with TRBJ2-1, with 8 bases fitting TRBD2. Trimming cost V 5 bases and J 4 bases; bases outside gene matches: 5. Per the germline V gene, CDR1 is SGHRS and CDR2 is YFSETQ. This CDR3 has 14 amino acids. CDR3 loop: CASRKAGVYNEQFF. CDR3 bases: TGCGCCAGCAGAAAAGCGGGGGTGTACAATGAGCAGTTCTTC.

CDR3 in amino acids: CASSTPGSETQYF. The CDR3, as DNA: TGTGCCAGCAGCACCCCGGGGTCGGAGACCCAGTACTTC. The chain employs TRBV11-2 and TRBJ2-5; possible D gene TRBD2, 5 bases. The CDR3 totals 13 residues. Germline assignment: CDR1 SGHAT and CDR2 FQNNGV. The V and J ends lost 5 bases and 5 bases respectively, with 12 bases between them.

The rearrangement uses TRBV7-6 and TRBJ1-5; D possibly corresponds to TRBD1 (6 bases). CDR3 length: 15 residues. The germline V gene has CDR1 SGHVS and CDR2 FNYEAQ. V shed 1 base and J shed 3 bases, with 10 bases lying between them. Written as DNA, the CDR3 is TGTGCCAGCAGCTTAGTGGACAGCCCCAATCAGCCCCAGCATTTT. This sequence encodes CASSLVDSPNQPQHF.

This rearrangement joins TRBV4-1 to TRBJ1-2, with TRBD1 as a possible D gene (6 bases). Trimming cost V 2 bases and J 12 bases, with 13 bases left between them. The CDR3 runs 12 residues. Germline CDR1 is MGHRA and CDR2 is YSYEKL. DNA for the CDR3: TGCGCCAGCAGCCAATTGAGAGGGGGAAACACCTTC. Translation gives CASSQLRGGNTF.

There are a few counts of this clonotype. This sequence joins TRBV5-6 and TRBJ2-2, with D uncertain. The CDR3 loop spans 18 amino acids. Germline CDR1 and CDR2: SGHDT and YYEEEE. Trimming took 4 bases from V and 1 from J, leaving 20 bases between them. The CDR3 region is CASSLGNWVTLNTGELFF. The CDR3 nucleotides read TGTGCCAGCAGCCTAGGGAACTGGGTTACTCTGAACACCGGGGAGCTGTTTTTT.

This clonotype was counted a few times. The rearrangement uses TRBV11-2 and TRBJ1-5, with 9 nucleotides matching TRBD1. Germline lookup yields CDR1 SGHAT and CDR2 FQNNGV. V dropped 3 bases and J dropped 4; count of bases not matched to a gene: 1. This CDR3 comprises 14 residues. The CDR3, as DNA: TGTGCCAGCAGCTTCGGGACAGGGAATCAGCCCCAGCATTTT. This translates into CASSFGTGNQPQHF.

This chain connects TRBV10-3 to TRBJ2-2; 10 positions agree with TRBD2. V lost 4 bases and J lost 0; bases outside the gene matches: 5. The CDR3 spans 17 residues. Germline V gives CDR1 ENHRY, CDR2 SYGVKD. CDR3 in DNA: TGTGCCATCAGTGCCACTAGCGGGGATACGAACACCGGGGAGCTGTTTTTT. Amino acids: CAISATSGDTNTGELFF.

In this sample, this clonotype turned up many times. The chain combines TRBV10-3 with TRBJ1-4; no definite D call. Germline V gene sequence: CDR1 ENHRY, CDR2 SYGVKD. Between the trimmed V and J ends, which lost 0 bases and 8 bases, there was a span of 16 bases. There are 16 residues in the CDR3. CDR3 residues: CAISESTSGPDEKLFF. The CDR3 DNA reads as TGTGCCATCAGTGAGTCGACGTCTGGGCCTGACGAAAAACTGTTTTTT.

This clonotype was seen only a few times. This sequence joins TRBV7-2 and TRBJ2-2, with 9 bases matching TRBD1. Germline loops: CDR1 SGHTA, CDR2 FQGNSA. The CDR3 has 14 residues. The junction had 4 bases not matched to a gene; V was cut back by 5 bases and J by 6 bases. CDR3 in amino acids: CASSLDRGAGELFF. The CDR3, as DNA: TGTGCCAGCAGCCTGGACAGGGGCGCCGGGGAGCTGTTTTTT.

This clonotype was picked up many times. The CDR3 region has the DNA TGTGCCAGCAGCTTATATAGCGGGAGGACCTACAATGAGCAGTTCTTC. This codes for CASSLYSGRTYNEQFF. The chain has TRBV7-2 and TRBJ2-1; 10 bases match TRBD2. Germline CDR1 and CDR2: SGHTA and FQGNSA. The V and J ends lost 2 bases and 2 bases, in that order; junction bases with no gene match: 3. CDR3 length: 16 amino acids.

This clonotype was seen ten or more times. The chain combines TRBV29-1 with TRBJ2-2, with 7 bases aligning to TRBD1. The length of the CDR3 is 14 residues. The trim removed 4 bases at V and 0 bases at J, leaving 2 bases unmatched. Germline V gene data show CDR1 as SQVTM and CDR2 as ANQGSEA. Here the CDR3 DNA reads TGCAGCGTTGTGGACAGGACGAACACCGGGGAGCTGTTTTTT. This translates into CSVVDRTNTGELFF.

This rearrangement joins TRBV20-1 to TRBJ2-7; possible D gene TRBD2, 6 bases. Germline CDR1 and CDR2: DFQATT and SNEGSKA (reference sequence). The CDR3 runs 14 residues. Deletions cut 1 base from V and 4 bases from J, with 14 bases between. CDR3 amino acids: CSARAKLARYEQYF. CDR3 coding DNA: TGCAGTGCTAGAGCCAAACTAGCTAGGTACGAGCAGTACTTC.

This clonotype has a handful of counts. The chain links TRBV20-1 to TRBJ1-2; 9 bases are a match to TRBD1. CDR1 is DFQATT and CDR2 is SNEGSKA in the germline V gene (reference sequence). The V and J ends lost 6 bases and 4 bases, in that order; junction bases with no gene match: 9. This CDR3 spans 14 amino acids. The CDR3 bases are TGCAGTGCCGTTTTTTTGGGACAGGGCTATGGCTACACCTTC. Translating it yields CSAVFLGQGYGYTF.

This clonotype was found a few times. Here the CDR3 reads CSARALGFIDTQYF. Here the CDR3 DNA reads TGCAGTGCTAGAGCCCTTGGGTTCATCGATACGCAGTATTTT. V and J are TRBV20-1 and TRBJ2-3; D unresolved. Germline assignment: CDR1 DFQATT and CDR2 SNEGSKA (reference sequence). The CDR3 spans 14 residues. V lost 1 base, J lost 6 bases, and 14 bases lay in between.

The V gene is TRBV6-4, the J gene TRBJ2-1; 7 nucleotides agree with TRBD1. CDR1 and CDR2 from the germline V gene are MRHNA and SNTAGT. After removal of 6 bases from V and 5 bases from J, the junction contained 4 bases not matched to a gene. The CDR3 spans 13 residues. CDR3 bases: TGTGCCAGCAGCCGGGACAGAAACAATGAGCAGTTCTTC. It codes for CASSRDRNNEQFF.

This clonotype occurred many times. The chain carries TRBV29-1 and TRBJ1-1; the D is unclear. Per the germline V gene, CDR1 is SQVTM and CDR2 is ANQGSEA. The V end was cut by 5 bases, the J end by 1 base, with 8 bases between. The CDR3 runs 12 residues. Here the CDR3 reads CSVLSTNTEAFF. CDR3 bases: TGCAGCGTTTTATCCACGAACACTGAAGCTTTCTTT.

This clonotype was observed a handful of times. V and J are TRBV7-2 and TRBJ2-2, with no clear D. There are 16 residues in the CDR3. The V and J ends lost 3 bases and 4 bases respectively, with 15 bases between them. Germline CDR1 SGHTA, CDR2 FQGNSA. The CDR3 sequence: CASSFSWDLGTGELFF. The CDR3 region has the DNA TGTGCCAGCAGCTTTAGTTGGGATCTGGGCACCGGGGAGCTGTTTTTT. The full variable domain, rest sourced from reference TRBV7-2 and TRBJ2-2, is GAGVSQSPSNKVTEKGKDVELRCDPISGHTALYWYRQSLGQGLEFLIYFQGNSAPDKSGLPSDRFSAERTGGSVSTLTIQRTQQEDSAVYLCASSFSWDLGTGELFFGEGSRLTVL.

This clonotype has just a few counts. The chain employs TRBV11-2 and TRBJ1-1; perhaps TRBD1 as D (6 bases). The CDR3 sequence is 15 residues long. CDR1 and CDR2 (germline): SGHAT, FQNNGV. Trimming removed 4 bases at V and 1 base at J, with 13 bases between. The CDR3 loop reads CASSSNPDRNTEAFF. CDR3 DNA sequence: TGTGCCAGCAGCTCCAACCCGGACAGGAACACTGAAGCTTTCTTT. Full variable domain (missing parts from reference TRBV11-2 and TRBJ1-1): EAGVAQSPRYKIIEKRQSVAFWCNPISGHATLYWYQQILGQGPKLLIQFQNNGVVDDSQLPKDRFSAERLKGVDSTLKIQPAKLEDSAVYLCASSSNPDRNTEAFFGQGTRLTVV.

This clonotype was counted a few times. V gene TRBV5-1 combines with J gene TRBJ1-5, with 8 bases lining up with TRBD1. The CDR3 is 14 amino acids. J was trimmed by 5 bases and V by 4 bases; bases with no gene match: 5. Germline loops: CDR1 SGHRS, CDR2 YFSETQ. CDR3 in amino acids: CASSQGAGDQPQHF. The DNA for the CDR3 is TGCGCCAGCAGCCAGGGGGCTGGGGATCAGCCCCAGCATTTT. Filled out from reference TRBV5-1 and TRBJ1-5, the complete variable domain reads KAGVTQTPRYLIKTRGQQVTLSCSPISGHRSVSWYQQTPGQGLQFLFEYFSETQRNKGNFPGRFSGRQFSNSRSEMNVSTLELGDSALYLCASSQGAGDQPQHFGDGTRLSIL.

This chain joins TRBV12-3 or TRBV12-4 and TRBJ1-4; D is perhaps TRBD1 (5 bases). The V end was cut by 5 bases, the J end by 0 bases, with 10 bases between. This CDR3 is built from 15 residues. CDR3 protein: CASSLNRPTNEKLFF. CDR3 DNA: TGTGCCAGCAGTCTGAACAGGCCAACTAATGAAAAACTGTTTTTT.

The chain has TRBV5-6 and TRBJ1-1; D unclear. The CDR3 spans 15 residues. The germline V and J ends were trimmed by 1 base and 4 bases, with 14 bases remaining between them. Looked up from germline, CDR1 is SGHDT and CDR2 is YYEEEE. The DNA of the CDR3 is TGTGCCAGCAGCTTGTTTTTGAGCCGGGGCACTGAAGCTTTCTTT. Translation: CASSLFLSRGTEAFF.

This clonotype was found a few times. The chain combines TRBV18 with TRBJ2-7, with D tentatively TRBD2 (6 bases). The V end lost 4 bases, the J end lost 1 base, and 14 bases lay between the germline ends. Germline loops: CDR1 KGHSH, CDR2 LQKENI. This CDR3 spans 15 amino acids. The CDR3 loop is CASSQDGGLSYEQYF. The CDR3 DNA reads as TGTGCCAGCTCACAAGACGGGGGATTATCCTACGAGCAGTACTTC.